This T cell receptor beta chain comes out of a study of shared clonotypes between healthy human individuals. Study results and caveats: For naive CD4 cells, around 5% of clonotypes were shared across a few donors. Memory subsets generally showed smaller estimated richness than naive subsets did.

As regards this clone: What it recognizes is unknown.

It was at deep level that the assay was run. Per sorted-subset replicate PCR, input was around 200 ng DNA, representing tens of thousands of T cell genomes. The repertoire was sequenced with immunoSEQ multiplex PCR; TCRdb's copy has only in-frame clones and lacks some. Of 700,000 to 950,000 clones listed, about 96% are singletons. The germline gives CDR1 SGHTS, CDR2 YDEGEE. This CDR3 is built from 15 residues. V gave up 0 bases and J gave up 6 bases; unmatched junction bases: 5. The naive CD8 population came from CD45RO-negative cells selected for CCR7, without terminally differentiated effector memory CD45RA+ cells.

Material for sequencing was naive CD8+ T cells sorted from blood. The source is a man younger than 40 in good health. The V and J genes are TRBV5-8 and TRBJ2-7; 11 nucleotides agree with TRBD2. CDR3 DNA sequence: TGTGCCAGCAGCTTGGGGCTAGCGGGAGGTAGCGAGCAGTACTTC. This codes for CASSLGLAGGSEQYF.